The 25 T cell receptor beta chains below come from one sample, sequenced in a study of T cell responses to AZD1222 COVID-19 vaccine (dated by TCRdb to the early 2020s). The receptor library was made with the immunoSEQ multiplex PCR assay. In TCRdb, the immuneACCESS table is reduced to in-frame sequences with V and J assigned. These tables do not hold every clone; where another copy was compared, an unresolved V gene accounts for under half, and the others remain unexplained. Within this sample are about 83,000 clones, with approximately 85% of them counted one time only. The ten biggest clones cover more than 3% of the sample. The time point label corresponds to: about 28 days (+/-7) after the second vaccine dose. This specimen consisted of peripheral blood, obtained 28 days after the second AZD1222 dose. Receptor source: an adult who received the AZD1222 COVID-19 vaccine.

The chain links TRBV19 to TRBJ1-5; D remains ambiguous. There are 13 residues in the CDR3. The V end lost 5 bases, the J end lost 11 bases, and 16 bases lay between the germline ends. Germline values: CDR1 LNHDA, CDR2 SQIVND (reference sequence). CDR3 region: CASSLGSGVAQHF. Written as DNA, the CDR3 is TGTGCCAGTAGTTTAGGGAGCGGCGTGGCCCAGCATTTT.

The chain recombines TRBV7-2 with TRBJ1-6; TRBD1 aligns across 8 bases. Germline lookup yields CDR1 SGHTA and CDR2 FQGNSA. The CDR3 covers 18 residues. V shed 5 bases and J 7 bases; nucleotides not matched to a gene: 16. The CDR3 DNA reads as TGTGCCAGCAGCCCCCGCCCCGGGTTTGGGACAGGCAATTCACCCCTCCACTTT. This encodes CASSPRPGFGTGNSPLHF.

V is TRBV11-2 and J is TRBJ2-1, with D possibly being TRBD1 (7 bases). The germline V gene has CDR1 SGHAT and CDR2 FQNNGV. The CDR3 loop spans 14 amino acids. V shed 0 bases and J shed 12 bases, with 15 bases lying between them. The CDR3 protein is CASSLDKAQGGQFF. The CDR3 DNA is TGTGCCAGCAGCTTAGATAAAGCTCAGGGGGGGCAGTTCTTC. Full variable domain (missing parts from reference TRBV11-2 and TRBJ2-1): EAGVAQSPRYKIIEKRQSVAFWCNPISGHATLYWYQQILGQGPKLLIQFQNNGVVDDSQLPKDRFSAERLKGVDSTLKIQPAKLEDSAVYLCASSLDKAQGGQFFGPGTRLTVL.

This rearrangement joins TRBV28 to TRBJ2-7; D is possibly TRBD2 (5 bases). Trimming left V 2 bases short and J 1 base short, with 12 bases between. The germline V gene has CDR1 MDHEN and CDR2 SYDVKM. The CDR3 is 15 residues long. The CDR3 protein is CASSLKVGLSYEQYF. CDR3 DNA: TGTGCCAGCAGTTTAAAGGTAGGACTTTCCTACGAGCAGTACTTC.

This clone was counted only a few times. V usage is TRBV7-2 and J usage is TRBJ1-4, with D possibly TRBD1 on 5 matching bases. CDR3 length equals 15 residues. Trimming shortened V by 1 base and J by 3 bases, and 9 bases separated the two germline ends. Germline V lookup: CDR1 SGHTA, CDR2 FQGNSA. CDR3 in DNA: TGTGCCAGCAGCTTAGTCCCAGGGCCTAATGAAAAACTGTTTTTT. Translating gives CASSLVPGPNEKLFF.

The V and J genes are TRBV5-4 and TRBJ2-7, with D tentatively TRBD2 (6 bases). Germline CDR1 reads SGHNT; CDR2 reads YYREEE (reference sequence). V dropped 0 bases and J dropped 0 bases, with 7 bases sitting between them. The CDR3 totals 14 residues. CDR3 in amino acids: CASSLVGGSYEQYF. The DNA for the CDR3 is TGTGCCAGCAGCTTGGTGGGGGGCTCCTACGAGCAGTACTTC.

The chain recombines TRBV11-2 with TRBJ1-2; perhaps TRBD1 as D (5 bases). The CDR3 runs 14 residues. The germline CDR1 and CDR2 sequences are SGHAT and FQNNGV. Trimming left V 0 bases short and J 8 bases short, with 13 bases between. CDR3 protein: CASSLDPGTPGYTF. CDR3 DNA: TGTGCCAGCAGCTTAGATCCAGGGACGCCCGGCTACACCTTC.

The chain has TRBV28 and TRBJ1-5, with D unresolved. The V end was cut by 8 bases, the J end by 0 bases, with 5 bases between. The V gene's germline CDR1 is MDHEN and CDR2 SYDVKM. This CDR3 spans 12 amino acids. Written as DNA, the CDR3 is TGTGCCAGCCCAAATAGCAATCAGCCCCAGCATTTT. Amino acid sequence: CASPNSNQPQHF.

The V gene is TRBV18, the J gene TRBJ1-2; 8 positions match TRBD1. The J segment lost 8 bases and the V segment lost 3 bases, leaving 11 bases of the junction unmatched. The CDR3 loop spans 15 amino acids. In germline, CDR1 is KGHSH, CDR2 LQKENI. The CDR3 protein is CASSPGMDRVSGYTF. CDR3 nucleotide sequence: TGTGCCAGCTCACCGGGGATGGACAGGGTCAGCGGCTACACCTTC.

This sequence joins TRBV7-2 and TRBJ1-5, with D tentatively TRBD1 (6 bases). The CDR3 is made up of 15 amino acids. The V end lost 5 bases, the J end lost 4 bases, and 15 bases lay between the germline ends. Per the germline V gene, CDR1 is SGHTA and CDR2 is FQGNSA. For the CDR3, the DNA is TGTGCCAGCAGCCGGAGGACAGAAGTTAATCAGCCCCAGCATTTT. It translates to CASSRRTEVNQPQHF.

The V and J genes are TRBV28 and TRBJ2-7, with TRBD1 as a possible D gene (5 bases). This CDR3 contains 13 residues. Trimming removed 6 bases from V and 3 bases from J, with 12 bases in between. Germline V CDR1 and CDR2: MDHEN, SYDVKM. The CDR3 here is CASSREDIYEQYF. In DNA form, the CDR3 reads TGTGCCAGCAGCCGAGAGGACATCTACGAGCAGTACTTC.

A few counts support this clone. This CDR3 is CASSQRAPVGAEQYF. In DNA form, the CDR3 reads TGTGCCAGCTCCCAGAGGGCCCCTGTCGGGGCGGAGCAGTACTTC. V is TRBV27 and J is TRBJ2-7, with D tentatively TRBD1 or TRBD2 (5 bases each). The CDR3 has 15 residues. The V end was cut by 8 bases, the J end by 7 bases, with 24 bases between. Germline loops: CDR1 MNHEY, CDR2 SMNVEV (reference sequence).

V gene TRBV3-1 (or the pseudogene TRBV3-2) combines with J gene TRBJ2-5; D unresolved. CDR3 length: 10 amino acids. V gave up 8 bases and J gave up 1 base, with 2 bases separating them. Germline CDR1 is LGHDT and CDR2 is YNNKEL (reference sequence). The CDR3 sequence is CASAQETQYF. CDR3 in DNA: TGTGCCAGCGCCCAAGAGACCCAGTACTTC.

V gene TRBV18 combines with J gene TRBJ2-2, with D possibly TRBD1 on 5 matching bases. The ends were cut back, 0 bases at V and 4 bases at J, with 9 bases in the middle. This CDR3 region has 15 residues. Germline assignment: CDR1 KGHSH and CDR2 LQKENI. DNA of the CDR3: TGTGCCAGCTCACCACCTGACAGCCTCACCGGGGAGCTGTTTTTT. Translated: CASSPPDSLTGELFF.

The chain is built from TRBV28 and TRBJ1-1; TRBD1 matches 7 bases. Germline trimming cut 5 bases from V and 6 bases from J; bases unmatched to any gene: 9. Germline values: CDR1 MDHEN, CDR2 SYDVKM. The CDR3 loop spans 14 amino acids. DNA for the CDR3: TGTGCCAGCAGTGGAGGGGGCCAGAGGGCTGAAGCTTTCTTT. Protein: CASSGGGQRAEAFF.

The chain uses TRBV12-3 or TRBV12-4 and TRBJ1-1; TRBD1 is a possible D gene (6 bases). This CDR3 has 13 amino acids. V lost 9 bases and J 1 base, leaving 12 bases between the germline ends. DNA of the CDR3: TGTGCCAGTACAGGGTTGGGGAACACTGAAGCTTTCTTT. This sequence encodes CASTGLGNTEAFF.

The chain carries TRBV21-1 and TRBJ2-3; the table's D call, TRBD2, was not checked against the DNA. TRBV21-1 is annotated as a pseudogene. The CDR3 is 18 amino acids. Written as DNA, the CDR3 is TGTGCCAGCAGCAAGCCGCAGGTTCGGGAGACGTGCACAGATACGCAGTATTTT. Protein sequence: CASSKPQVRETCTDTQYF.

The rearrangement uses TRBV6-1 and TRBJ2-1; possibly TRBD2 for D (6 bases). This CDR3 spans 14 amino acids. Germline CDR1 MNHNS, CDR2 SASEGT. Trimming took 1 base from V and 4 from J, leaving 8 bases between them. The CDR3 coding sequence is TGTGCCAGCAGTGAAGGGCTAGCGTACAATGAGCAGTTCTTC. Translation gives CASSEGLAYNEQFF.

The gene calls are TRBV7-9 and TRBJ2-3; D tentatively reads TRBD1 or TRBD2 (6 bases each). There are 13 residues in the CDR3. Germline CDR1 reads SEHNR; CDR2 reads FQNEAQ (reference sequence). CDR3 nucleotides: TGTGCGGAGGAGGGGGAGAACACAGATACGCAGTATTTT. This translates into CAEEGENTDTQYF. The full variable domain, with the rest looked up from reference TRBV7-9 and TRBJ2-3, is DTGVSQNPRHKITKRGQNVTFRCDPISEHNRLYWYRQTLGQGPEFLTYFQNEAQLEKSRLLSDRFSAERPKGSFSTLEIQRTEQGDSAMYLCAEEGENTDTQYFGPGTRLTVL.

Only a few counts were recorded for this clone. The V call is TRBV30, the J call TRBJ1-2; 11 nucleotides agree with TRBD1. This CDR3 contains 13 residues. V lost 7 bases, J lost 6 bases, and 7 bases stayed unmatched. Germline values: CDR1 GTSNPN, CDR2 SVGIG (reference sequence). The CDR3 DNA is TGTGCCTCCCCGGGACAGGGGGTAAATGGCTACACCTTC. The encoded protein is CASPGQGVNGYTF.

The chain combines TRBV5-8 with TRBJ1-3; D uncertain. The CDR3 runs 13 residues. V was cut by 2 bases and J by 0 bases, with 3 bases left in between. CDR1 SGHTS and CDR2 YDEGEE come from the germline V gene. Here the CDR3 reads CASSFNSGNTIYF. The CDR3 DNA reads TGTGCCAGCAGCTTCAACTCTGGAAACACCATATATTTT.

The V call is TRBV16, the J call TRBJ2-3; D uncertain. Germline V lookup: CDR1 KGHSY, CDR2 FQNENV. There are 12 residues in the CDR3. V was shortened by 0 bases and J by 3 bases, with 1 base between the two germline ends. Here the CDR3 reads CASSQSTDTQYF. The CDR3 bases are TGTGCCAGCAGCCAATCGACAGATACGCAGTATTTT.

V usage is TRBV19 and J usage is TRBJ1-1, with 10 bases that match TRBD1. The germline V gene encodes CDR1 LNHDA and CDR2 SQIVND (reference sequence). Trimming cost V 9 bases and J 4 bases; bases outside gene matches: 14. The CDR3 loop spans 16 amino acids. Written as DNA, the CDR3 is TGTGCCAGCCAATCCGGGACAGGGGCTCTGAGCACTGAAGCTTTCTTT. Protein sequence: CASQSGTGALSTEAFF.

The V and J genes are TRBV28 and TRBJ2-7, with 7 nucleotides matching TRBD1. Germline CDR1 MDHEN, CDR2 SYDVKM. This CDR3 comprises 18 residues. Trimming at V came to 6 bases and at J to 1 base, leaving 18 bases not matched to a gene. The CDR3 sequence: CASRSNRGPHLFSYEQYF. The CDR3 region has the DNA TGTGCCAGCAGGTCCAACAGGGGACCCCACCTATTTTCCTACGAGCAGTACTTC.

The rearrangement uses TRBV6-1 and TRBJ1-2; 7 bases align to TRBD1. Losses at the gene ends were 2 bases for V and 7 bases for J; bases not matched to a gene: 10. This CDR3 has 15 amino acids. Germline V CDR1 and CDR2: MNHNS, SASEGT. In DNA form, the CDR3 reads TGTGCCAGCAGTGAAACGGCAGGGGGGAGCGCTGGCTACACCTTC. Protein product: CASSETAGGSAGYTF.